This T cell receptor beta chain was captured by sequencing in a study of human T cells and chemical hapten exposure. As for the study in general: Reading of the patch tests, which applied 0.01% DPC to the upper back, occurred at 6 days. Patients, a majority of them female, were diagnosed with alopecia areata, totalis or universalis.

The library attached unique molecular identifiers to individual cDNA molecules. TCRdb recomputed calls from the RACE reads with MiXCR, one row per CDR3 protein. The sample lists 100,000 or so distinct CDR3 sequences; more than 9% were seen once. As to time point: patch test 1, 2 weeks after DPC sensitization. The treatment here: therapeutic diphenylcyclopropenone sensitization with weekly scalp DPC. Germline-derived CDR1 and CDR2 are SQVTM and ANQGSEA. V lost 4 bases, J lost 5 bases, and 11 bases lay in between. The CDR3 runs to 12 residues. This clonotype was counted only a few times. The sequence was collected from a man aged 40-49 years with alopecia areata. Some clones in this sample may be carry-over from other donors' samples. The specimen was whole blood, collected in connection with sensitization to the hapten diphenylcyclopropenone (DPC). The gene calls are TRBV29-1 and TRBJ2-5; D call uncertain. CDR3: CSVVLHTETQYF. The CDR3 DNA follows: TGCAGCGTTGTTTTGCACACGGAGACCCAGTACTTC.